The entry that follows covers one T cell receptor beta chain sequence. V lost 3 bases to trimming and J lost 7 bases, with 19 bases between them. Per germline, CDR1 SGDLS and CDR2 YYNGEE. This CDR3 region has 15 residues. The data stem from a study of CD8+CD57+ T cells in acquired aplastic anemia. Patients chosen for sequencing had shown CD8+CD57+ cell expansion by flow cytometry. In all patients, the disease was severe acquired aplastic anemia. Genomic DNA constituted the template upon which TCR beta VDJ and CDR3 profiling was performed. Each CDR3 protein gets one entry after TCRdb re-called the reads with MiXCR. The sample yields about 220,000 distinct CDR3 sequences, approximately 50% seen once.

The rearrangement joins TRBV9 to TRBJ1-1; D is perhaps TRBD1 (6 bases). Sequenced input: sorted CD4+, CD8+, or CD8+CD57+ T cells (not recorded which) from PBMCs. The source of this sequence is a human donor with aplastic anemia. CDR3 nucleotides: TGTGCCAGCAGCGCCTCCGGGACAACTAGTAATGAAGCTTTCTTT. The encoded protein is CASSASGTTSNEAFF. Based on the CDR3 plus reference TRBV9 and TRBJ1-1, the full variable domain is DSGVTQTPKHLITATGQRVTLRCSPRSGDLSVYWYQQSLDQGLQFLIQYYNGEERAKGNILERFSAQQFPDLHSELNLSSLELGDSALYFCASSASGTTSNEAFFGQGTRLTVV.